This T cell receptor (beta chain) comes out of a study of identical twins. This CDR3 spans 14 amino acids. Trimming left V 2 bases short and J 2 bases short, with 12 bases between. Germline lookup yields CDR1 SQVTM and CDR2 ANQGSEA. TCRdb re-called the 5' RACE reads with MiXCR, one entry per CDR3 protein. The sample includes 400,000 to 550,000 distinct CDR3 sequences, approximately 22% seen only once; the top ten take around 0.9%. This clonotype was observed a handful of times. The same sample was also studied in work on T cells expressing NK-cell markers.

The sample consisted of CD4+ T cells sorted from blood. The chain combines TRBV29-1 with TRBJ2-5; D remains ambiguous. The origin of this receptor is a woman between 18 and 29 years old in good health. CDR3: CSVEFSGRQETQYF. In DNA, the CDR3 is TGCAGCGTTGAATTTTCCGGCAGACAAGAGACCCAGTACTTC.